What follows are 14 T cell receptor beta chains derived from one specimen sequenced in a study of T-cell reconstitution after alpha-beta-depleted transplantation in children. It was with unique molecular identifiers that the TCRbeta library was prepared. TCRdb independently ran MiXCR on the PCR reads; one entry per CDR3 protein. The sample has a few hundred thousand distinct CDR3 sequences; roughly 22% are singletons. The sample was PBMCs from the stem cell graft donor, taken from the stem cell graft. These TCRs come from a human donor who donated a stem cell graft to a child with acute myeloid leukemia.

This clonotype was seen a handful of times. J is TRBJ2-1 and V is TRBV7-9; D is possibly TRBD1 (6 bases). The V gene lost 4 bases and the J gene lost 8 bases, with 15 bases spanning the gap. The CDR3 has 14 amino acids. The germline V gene has CDR1 SEHNR and CDR2 FQNEAQ (reference sequence). The CDR3 region has the DNA TGTGCCAGCAGCTCTTCCACAGGGTGGGATGAGCAGTTCTTC. This gives the protein CASSSSTGWDEQFF.

This clonotype was counted at least ten times. This rearrangement joins TRBV5-5 to TRBJ2-1, with TRBD1 matching 10 bases. The ends lost 4 bases at V and 2 bases at J; junction bases unmatched: 6. The germline V gene encodes CDR1 SGHKS and CDR2 YYEKEE (reference sequence). This CDR3 contains 16 residues. CDR3 amino acids: CASSPTGTGAYNEQFF. The CDR3 DNA reads TGTGCCAGCAGCCCCACCGGGACAGGGGCCTACAATGAGCAGTTCTTC.

This chain links TRBV7-9 with TRBJ1-4; D is undetermined. The V gene's germline CDR1 is SEHNR and CDR2 FQNEAQ (reference sequence). The CDR3 extends over 14 amino acids. Trimming took off 1 base at V and 8 bases at J, with 11 bases between the two ends. Here the CDR3 DNA reads TGTGCCAGCAGCTTAGAAAGGTCGAGGGAAAAACTGTTTTTT. Translation gives CASSLERSREKLFF.

The chain employs TRBV7-6 and TRBJ2-1; 11 positions match TRBD2. The CDR3 runs 16 residues. CDR1 and CDR2 (germline): SGHVS, FNYEAQ. The J segment lost 7 bases and the V segment lost 0 bases, leaving 5 bases of the junction unmatched. The CDR3, as DNA: TGTGCCAGCAGCTTAGCAACTAGCGGGAGTAAAAATGAGCAGTTCTTC. It yields the protein CASSLATSGSKNEQFF.

This clonotype was observed many times. The chain couples TRBV9 to TRBJ2-3, with D maybe TRBD1 (5 bases). Trimming shortened V by 4 bases and J by 8 bases, and 11 bases separated the two germline ends. There are 12 residues in the CDR3. Looked up from germline, CDR1 is SGDLS and CDR2 is YYNGEE. The CDR3 DNA sequence: TGTGCCAGCAGCTCCACAGGTGCTACGCAGTATTTT. The encoded protein is CASSSTGATQYF.

This clonotype appeared a few times. V is TRBV4-2 and J is TRBJ2-7; D unclear. The CDR3 consists of 14 residues. Per the germline V gene, CDR1 is LGHNA and CDR2 is YNFKEQ. The germline V and J ends were trimmed by 0 bases and 4 bases, with 10 bases remaining between them. CDR3 loop: CASSQDQRAYEQYF. The DNA of the CDR3 is TGTGCCAGCAGCCAAGATCAAAGGGCTTACGAGCAGTACTTC.

The sample holds a few counts of this clonotype. The chain links TRBV7-2 to TRBJ1-2; 10 positions match TRBD1. With V trimmed by 4 bases and J by 6 bases, 8 bases remained unmatched. The germline CDR1 and CDR2 sequences are SGHTA and FQGNSA. CDR3 length: 15 residues. The CDR3 DNA follows: TGTGCCAGCAGCTCACAGACAGGGGGCGAGAATGGCTACACCTTC. Protein: CASSSQTGGENGYTF.

The chain links TRBV27 to TRBJ2-3; 9 bases line up with TRBD1. The J segment lost 4 bases and the V segment lost 6 bases, leaving 17 bases of the junction unmatched. The CDR3 has 18 amino acids. From germline, CDR1 is MNHEY and CDR2 SMNVEV (reference sequence). The CDR3 DNA follows: TGTGCCAGCAGCCGGCGCCCGGGACAGGGAGTCGGGGCAGATACGCAGTATTTT. It codes for CASSRRPGQGVGADTQYF.

This clonotype was counted between two and nine times. J is TRBJ2-1 and V is TRBV20-1, with 10 bases that match TRBD2. Germline values: CDR1 DFQATT, CDR2 SNEGSKA (reference sequence). This CDR3 region has 16 residues. V gave up 0 bases and J gave up 4 bases; unmatched junction bases: 6. CDR3: CSARDSTSGTYNEQFF. The CDR3 DNA reads TGCAGTGCTAGAGATTCAACTAGCGGGACATACAATGAGCAGTTCTTC.

The chain uses TRBV28 and TRBJ2-3; 9 bases line up with TRBD2. V dropped 1 base and J dropped 3; count of bases not matched to a gene: 8. CDR1 is MDHEN and CDR2 is SYDVKM in the germline V gene. This CDR3 has 17 amino acids. The CDR3 coding sequence is TGTGCCAGCAGTTTATTGCCTAGCGGGATATCGACAGATACGCAGTATTTT. Protein sequence: CASSLLPSGISTDTQYF.

The chain has TRBV6-1 and TRBJ2-7; 10 nucleotides line up with TRBD1. This CDR3 has 15 residues. V was pared by 2 bases and J by 3 bases, with 4 bases of the junction left unmatched. Germline V gives CDR1 MNHNS, CDR2 SASEGT. CDR3 loop: CASSEWDRGDYEQYF. As DNA, the CDR3 is TGTGCCAGCAGTGAATGGGACAGGGGAGACTACGAGCAGTACTTC.

This clonotype has just a few counts. The rearrangement uses TRBV6-1 and TRBJ2-7, with a weak D call TRBD1 (6 bases). The CDR3 sequence is 14 residues long. The V end was cut by 7 bases, the J end by 0 bases, with 13 bases between. CDR1 is MNHNS and CDR2 is SASEGT in the germline V gene. In DNA form, the CDR3 reads TGTGCCAGCAAGGGACACCCGAGCTCCTACGAGCAGTACTTC. It is translated as CASKGHPSSYEQYF.

V usage is TRBV6-2 or TRBV6-3 and J usage is TRBJ2-7, with 7 nucleotides matching TRBD1. CDR1 and CDR2 (germline): MNHEY, SVGEGT. Unmatched junction bases numbered 13, after V lost 11 bases and J lost 6 bases. The CDR3 totals 13 residues. The CDR3 DNA reads as TGTGCCCACTCCGGGACAGCTTTAATCGAGCAGTACTTC. Its translation is CAHSGTALIEQYF.

The gene calls are TRBV29-1 and TRBJ2-7, with 7 positions matching TRBD1. V lost 6 bases, J lost 4 bases, and 9 bases stayed unmatched. CDR3 length equals 13 residues. Germline CDR1 SQVTM, CDR2 ANQGSEA. The chain's CDR3 is CSVSRGGMYEQYF. Here the CDR3 DNA reads TGCAGCGTATCCAGAGGGGGCATGTACGAGCAGTACTTC.